The 11 T cell receptor beta chains given below trace back to one sample, sequenced in a study of cytomegalovirus exposure and HLA in healthy donors. Primers for the PCR totalled 60 Vbeta and 13 Jbeta. Profiling relied on immunoSEQ multiplex PCR, and the TCRdb table lists in-frame clones only, not all of them. The sample yields about 70,000 clones, around four fifths seen once. Sequencing was carried out using PBMCs. The receptors were gathered from a girl between 5 and 17 years old in good health and CMV-seropositive.

This chain uses TRBV6-4 with TRBJ2-1, with 7 bases aligning to TRBD2. CDR3 length: 15 amino acids. The germline gives CDR1 MRHNA, CDR2 SNTAGT. Trimming removed 3 bases from V and 4 bases from J; junction bases left unmatched: 6. CDR3 sequence reads: CASSDTSELYNEQFF. CDR3 DNA: TGTGCCAGCAGTGATACTAGCGAGCTATACAATGAGCAGTTCTTC.

CDR3 in amino acids: CASSLFGQGDEQYF. The CDR3 nucleotides are TGTGCCAGCAGTTTATTCGGACAGGGAGACGAGCAGTACTTC. The V gene is TRBV28, the J gene TRBJ2-7; 8 nucleotides align to TRBD1. V lost 1 base to trimming and J lost 5 bases; unmatched junction nucleotides: 4. CDR1 is MDHEN, CDR2 SYDVKM, per germline. The length of the CDR3 is 14 residues.

The chain is built from TRBV29-1 and TRBJ2-7; 7 positions agree with TRBD1. The V gene's germline CDR1 is SQVTM and CDR2 ANQGSEA. The CDR3 spans 14 residues. J gave up 2 bases and V 4 bases, and 8 bases lay outside the gene matches. The CDR3 region has the DNA TGCAGCGTTGTATCCGGCACAGGGGCCTACGAGCAGTACTTC. Its protein is CSVVSGTGAYEQYF.

This rearrangement joins TRBV10-3 to TRBJ1-2; 9 bases are a match to TRBD1. The CDR3 consists of 14 residues. Germline loops: CDR1 ENHRY, CDR2 SYGVKD. V gave up 11 bases and J gave up 3 bases; unmatched junction bases: 10. The CDR3 coding sequence is TGTGCCTCGTCGCCGGGGACAGGGTACTATGGCTACACCTTC. Protein: CASSPGTGYYGYTF.

This clone was seen a handful of times. This chain links TRBV14 with TRBJ2-1, with TRBD1 matching 9 bases. The CDR3 covers 14 residues. Unmatched junction bases numbered 4, after V lost 1 base and J lost 9 bases. Germline V gene data show CDR1 as SGHDN and CDR2 as FVKESK. CDR3 sequence reads: CASSQATGGSEQFF. The CDR3 DNA reads as TGTGCCAGCAGCCAAGCGACAGGGGGTAGTGAGCAGTTCTTC.

The chain combines TRBV5-4 with TRBJ2-3; D unclear. The CDR3 is 13 amino acids. The V and J ends lost 2 bases and 4 bases respectively, with 8 bases between them. Germline CDR1 reads SGHNT; CDR2 reads YYREEE (reference sequence). The CDR3 DNA reads as TGTGCCAGCAGCTTATCAGAGGCAGATACGCAGTATTTT. This gives the protein CASSLSEADTQYF. Complete variable domain (other parts from reference TRBV5-4 and TRBJ2-3): ETGVTQSPTHLIKTRGQQVTLRCSSQSGHNTVSWYQQALGQGPQFIFQYYREEENGRGNFPPRFSGLQFPNYSSELNVNALELDDSALYLCASSLSEADTQYFGPGTRLTVL.

In this sample, this clone turned up a few times. V usage is TRBV2 and J usage is TRBJ1-5; D remains unclear. Germline CDR1 and CDR2: SNHLY and FYNNEI. The CDR3 has 15 residues. V lost 3 bases and J 2 bases, leaving 11 bases between the germline ends. CDR3 protein: CASSELGSRNQPQHF. Written as DNA, the CDR3 is TGTGCCAGCAGTGAGCTAGGGAGCCGCAATCAGCCCCAGCATTTT.

The chain joins TRBV2 to TRBJ2-3, with 8 bases matching TRBD2. After removal of 6 bases from V and 1 base from J, the junction contained 6 bases not matched to a gene. The germline gives CDR1 SNHLY, CDR2 FYNNEI. The CDR3 sequence is 15 residues long. CDR3 in DNA: TGTGCCAGCAGAGCCAGCGGGAGAGGCACAGATACGCAGTATTTT. Translation gives CASRASGRGTDTQYF.

The chain is built from TRBV12-5 and TRBJ2-2; 14 bases line up with TRBD2. This CDR3 has 16 amino acids. The V and J ends lost 5 bases and 4 bases, in that order; junction bases with no gene match: 3. Germline V CDR1 and CDR2: LGHNT, FRNRAP. CDR3 in amino acids: CASGKGTSGSTGELFF. The CDR3 DNA sequence: TGTGCTAGTGGTAAGGGGACTAGCGGGAGCACCGGGGAGCTGTTTTTT.

This clone was seen a few times. The chain couples TRBV6-6 to TRBJ1-1; D possibly corresponds to TRBD1 (5 bases). CDR1 is MNHNY and CDR2 is SVGAGI in the germline V gene (reference sequence). V lost 5 bases to trimming and J lost 6 bases, with 10 bases between them. This CDR3 has 12 residues. CDR3 in amino acids: CASSPRQSEAFF. The DNA for the CDR3 is TGTGCCAGCAGTCCCCGACAGTCTGAAGCTTTCTTT.

The chain has TRBV5-1 and TRBJ1-1; D is undetermined. Trimming removed 0 bases from V and 0 bases from J, with 3 bases in between. From germline, CDR1 is SGHRS and CDR2 YFSETQ. The CDR3 runs 13 residues. The CDR3 nucleotides are TGCGCCAGCAGCTTGGCAGTGAACACTGAAGCTTTCTTT. Residues: CASSLAVNTEAFF.